This TCR beta chain is from a study of cytomegalovirus exposure and HLA in healthy donors. Germline CDR1 and CDR2: SNHLY and FYNNEI. Trimming left V 1 base short and J 7 bases short, with 7 bases between. This CDR3 region has 12 residues. Regarding this clone: Its specificity is unknown.

It was with 60 Vbeta and 13 Jbeta primers that the PCR ran. Assay used: immunoSEQ multiplex PCR; TCRdb lists only in-frame clones, some missing. The data contain 55,000 or so clones, approximately 80% of them singletons. Study results and limitations: A later analysis linked some 17,000 TCR beta sequences to HLA alleles at 0.05 false discovery rate. A missense DCLRE1C variant was associated with V- and J-gene trimming of TCR beta chains in a later analysis, and an independent cohort replicated the association. Some V segments, TRBV6-2 and TRBV6-3 among them, were indistinguishable and were therefore excluded.

The sequencing input was PBMCs. The chain employs TRBV2 and TRBJ2-5; D gene ambiguous. The receptor's source is a female donor in good health and CMV-seronegative. DNA of the CDR3: TGTGCCAGCAGTGAAGAAATTCGGACCCAGTACTTC. This sequence encodes CASSEEIRTQYF.